These T cell receptor beta chains were read from a single sample in a study of cytomegalovirus exposure and HLA in healthy donors. The assay was immunoSEQ multiplex PCR, and TCRdb's table has in-frame clones only and misses some. This table has approximately 180,000 clones, 70% to 80% appearing once. The sequenced material came from PBMCs. The origin of the receptors is a woman aged 60-75 years in good health and CMV-seropositive. Each CDR3 is given with its conserved first and last residue. D genes are given only for firm matches. Size is stated for part of the rows, as once, few or many counts, or as a class when the clone is expanded.

J gene,D gene,clone size,V gene,CDR3 protein,CDR3 DNA
TRBJ2-5,NA,NA,TRBV7-2,CASSFLGLPPRETQYF,TGTGCCAGCAGCTTCCTCGGACTACCCCCTAGGGAGACCCAGTACTTC
TRBJ1-2,NA,NA,TRBV9,CASSLWDTSYGYTF,TGTGCCAGCAGCTTGTGGGACACCAGCTATGGCTACACCTTC
TRBJ2-7,TRBD2,NA,TRBV5-1,CASSFGTSGGAYEQYF,TGCGCCAGCAGCTTCGGGACTAGCGGGGGGGCGTACGAGCAGTACTTC
TRBJ2-1,NA,NA,TRBV5-1,CASSFSGQFNEQFF,TGCGCCAGCAGCTTTTCCGGACAGTTCAATGAGCAGTTCTTC
TRBJ1-2,NA,NA,TRBV28,CASSFGGGRQDYGYTF,TGTGCCAGCAGTTTCGGGGGTGGCAGGCAGGACTATGGCTACACCTTC
TRBJ2-1,TRBD1,NA,TRBV5-1,CASSLQTGTYNEQFF,TGCGCCAGCAGCCTACAGACAGGGACCTACAATGAGCAGTTCTTC
TRBJ1-3,NA,NA,TRBV28,CASSPSNTIYF,TGTGCCAGCAGCCCATCAAACACCATATATTTT
TRBJ1-2,NA,NA,TRBV5-8,CASLRGDYGYTF,TGTGCCAGCCTCCGCGGGGACTATGGCTACACCTTC
TRBJ2-1,TRBD2,NA,TRBV27,CASSLWLAGLNEQFF,TGTGCCAGCAGTTTATGGCTAGCGGGACTAAATGAGCAGTTCTTC
TRBJ2-5,NA,few,TRBV7-9,CASIRPGQETQYF,TGTGCCAGCATTCGTCCAGGCCAAGAGACCCAGTACTTC
TRBJ2-1,TRBD2,NA,TRBV6-5,CPSSRLAGIYNEQFF,TGTCCCAGCAGCCGACTAGCGGGGATCTACAATGAGCAGTTCTTC
TRBJ1-6,NA,NA,TRBV5-4,CASSLPQNNSPLHF,TGTGCCAGCAGCTTGCCGCAGAATAATTCACCCCTCCACTTT
TRBJ2-3,NA,NA,TRBV10-3,CAIRGGRSTDTQYF,TGTGCCATCAGGGGGGGGCGTAGCACAGATACGCAGTATTTT
TRBJ1-2,NA,NA,TRBV7-9,CASSPTGGTYGYTF,TGTGCCAGCAGCCCTACGGGAGGTACCTATGGCTACACCTTC
TRBJ2-7,TRBD2,NA,TRBV30,CAWSVLAGLEQYF,TGTGCCTGGAGTGTACTAGCGGGTCTCGAGCAGTACTTC